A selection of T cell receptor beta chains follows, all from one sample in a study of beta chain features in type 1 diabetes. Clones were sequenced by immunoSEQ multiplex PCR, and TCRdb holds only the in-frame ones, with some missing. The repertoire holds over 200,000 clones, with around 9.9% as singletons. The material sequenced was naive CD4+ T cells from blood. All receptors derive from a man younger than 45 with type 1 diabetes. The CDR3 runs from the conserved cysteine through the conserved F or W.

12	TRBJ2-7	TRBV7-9	CASSRGVYEQYF
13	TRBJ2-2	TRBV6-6	CASAGANTGELFF
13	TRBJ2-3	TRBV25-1	CASSETGTDTQYF
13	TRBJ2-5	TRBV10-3	CAISELASETQYF
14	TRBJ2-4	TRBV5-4	CASSADRPGGIQYF
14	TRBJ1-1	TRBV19	CASNPGGRRTEAFF
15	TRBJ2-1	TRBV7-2	CASSRLSGGYNEQFF
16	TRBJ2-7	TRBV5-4	CASSKGQGQSSYEQYF
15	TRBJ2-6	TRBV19	CASSRNRAGANVLTF
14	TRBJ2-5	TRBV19	CASKGQGAWETQYF
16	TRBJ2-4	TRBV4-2	CASSQDGGQGAGIQYF
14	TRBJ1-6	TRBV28	CASRLQGAASPLHF
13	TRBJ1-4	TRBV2	CASSRARGEKLFF
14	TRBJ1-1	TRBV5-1	CASSLDGIGTEAFF
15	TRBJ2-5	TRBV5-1	CASSATGTGEETQYF
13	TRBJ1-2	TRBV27	CASSLLPGEGYTF
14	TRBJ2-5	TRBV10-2	CASRLAGGQETQYF
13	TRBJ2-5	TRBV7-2	CASSRFQRETQYF
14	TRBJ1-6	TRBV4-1	CASSQEVQHGALHF
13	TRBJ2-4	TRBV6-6	CASSPLAKNIQYF
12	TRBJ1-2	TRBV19	CASSGQGPGYTF
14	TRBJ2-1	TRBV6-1	CASTAGVAYNEQFF
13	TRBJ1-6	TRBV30	CACFPGQGATLHF
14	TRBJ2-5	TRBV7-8	CASSLAEGRETQYF
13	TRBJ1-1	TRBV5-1	CASSETGGSEAFF
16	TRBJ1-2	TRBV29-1	CSVEGGGGVELYGYTF
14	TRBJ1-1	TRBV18	CASSPATANTEAFF
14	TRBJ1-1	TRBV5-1	CASSLDIKNTEAFF
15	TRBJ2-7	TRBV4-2	CASSQERDSSYEQYF
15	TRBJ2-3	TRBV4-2	CASSPERGSTDTQYF
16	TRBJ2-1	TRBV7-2	CASSVTGTGVYNEQFF
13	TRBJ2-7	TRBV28	CASIGRAVSEQYF
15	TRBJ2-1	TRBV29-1	CSVYPGKEGGNEQFF
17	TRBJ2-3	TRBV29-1	CSVASGGAFPGTDTQYF
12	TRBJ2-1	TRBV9	CASSRDIAEQFF
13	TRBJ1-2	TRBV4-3	CASSQGGGNGYTF
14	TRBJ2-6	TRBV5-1	CASRLSSGANVLTF
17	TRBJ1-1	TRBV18	CASSEGQPENWNTEAFF
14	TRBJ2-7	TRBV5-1	CASSLGQGSSEQYF
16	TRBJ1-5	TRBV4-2	CASSHPTGNSNQPQHF
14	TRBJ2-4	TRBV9	CASSATGGNNIQYF
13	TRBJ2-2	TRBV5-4	CASSWTGGGELFF
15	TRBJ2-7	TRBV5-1	CASSLVSRGDYEQYF
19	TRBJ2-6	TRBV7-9	CASSARTGGTSSGANVLTF
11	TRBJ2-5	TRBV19	CASTQGRRQYF
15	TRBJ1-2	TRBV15	CATSKVTGTVYGYTF
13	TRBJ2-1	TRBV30	CAWSRRREGEQFF
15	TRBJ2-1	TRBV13	CASSIGGNHNNEQFF
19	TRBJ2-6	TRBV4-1	CASSKNRGLENPGANVLTF
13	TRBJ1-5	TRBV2	CASSETGVQPQHF
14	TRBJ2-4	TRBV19	CASSTLGGENIQYF
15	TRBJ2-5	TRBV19	CASNPAGGHQETQYF
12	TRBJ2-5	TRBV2	CASTDREETQYF